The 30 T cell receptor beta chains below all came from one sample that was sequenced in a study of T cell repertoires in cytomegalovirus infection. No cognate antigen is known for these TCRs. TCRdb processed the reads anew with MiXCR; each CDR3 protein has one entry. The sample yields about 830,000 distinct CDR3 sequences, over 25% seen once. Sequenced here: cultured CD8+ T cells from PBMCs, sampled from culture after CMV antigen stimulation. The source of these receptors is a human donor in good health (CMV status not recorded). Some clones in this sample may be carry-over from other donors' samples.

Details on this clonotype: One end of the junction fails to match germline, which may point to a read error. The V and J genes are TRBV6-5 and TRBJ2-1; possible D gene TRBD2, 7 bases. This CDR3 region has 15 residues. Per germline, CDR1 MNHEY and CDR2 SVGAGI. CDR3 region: CASSPKGGALNEQLF. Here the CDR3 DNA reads TGTGCCAGCTCTCCTAAAGGGGGGGCACTTAATGAGCAGTTATTC.

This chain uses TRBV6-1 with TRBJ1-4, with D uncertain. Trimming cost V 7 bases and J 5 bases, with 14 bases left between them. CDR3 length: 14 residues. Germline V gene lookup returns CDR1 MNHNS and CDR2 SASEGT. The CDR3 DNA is TGTGCCAGCACCGAACGTCCCCGAAATGAAAAACTGTTTTTT. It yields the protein CASTERPRNEKLFF.

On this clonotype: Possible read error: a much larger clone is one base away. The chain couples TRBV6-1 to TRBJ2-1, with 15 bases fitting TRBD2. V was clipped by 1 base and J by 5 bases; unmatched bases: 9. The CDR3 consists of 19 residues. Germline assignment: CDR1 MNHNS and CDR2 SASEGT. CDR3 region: CASSEEGLAGGGSHNEQFF. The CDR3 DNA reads TGTGCCAGCAGTGAAGAGGGACTAGCGGGGGGTGGATCCCACAATGAGCAGTTCTTC.

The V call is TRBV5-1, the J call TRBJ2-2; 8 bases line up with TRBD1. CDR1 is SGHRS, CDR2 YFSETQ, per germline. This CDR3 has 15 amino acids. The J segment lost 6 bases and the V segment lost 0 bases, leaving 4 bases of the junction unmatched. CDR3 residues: CASSLAGGSAGELFF. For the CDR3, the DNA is TGCGCCAGCAGCTTGGCAGGGGGCAGCGCCGGGGAGCTGTTTTTT.

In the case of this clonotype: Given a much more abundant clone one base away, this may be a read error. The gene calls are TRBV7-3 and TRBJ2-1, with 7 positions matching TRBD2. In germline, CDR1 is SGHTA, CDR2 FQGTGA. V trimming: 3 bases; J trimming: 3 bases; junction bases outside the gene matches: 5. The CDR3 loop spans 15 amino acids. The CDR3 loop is CASSLGGGIYNEQFF. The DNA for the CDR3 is TGTGCCAGCAGCTTGGGCGGGGGTATCTACAATGAGCAGTTCTTC.

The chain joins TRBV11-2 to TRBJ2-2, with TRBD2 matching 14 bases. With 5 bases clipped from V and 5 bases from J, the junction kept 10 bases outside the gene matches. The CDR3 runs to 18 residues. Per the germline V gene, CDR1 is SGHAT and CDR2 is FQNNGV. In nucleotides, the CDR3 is TGTGCCAGCAGCCCCTGGACTAGCGGGGGGAGAGGTACCGGGGAGCTGTTTTTT. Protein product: CASSPWTSGGRGTGELFF.

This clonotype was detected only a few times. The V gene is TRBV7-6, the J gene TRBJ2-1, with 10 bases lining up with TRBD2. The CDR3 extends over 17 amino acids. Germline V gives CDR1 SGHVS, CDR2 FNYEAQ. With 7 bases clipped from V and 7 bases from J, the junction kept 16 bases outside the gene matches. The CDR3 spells CASNLASGGRKGNEQFF. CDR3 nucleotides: TGTGCCAGCAACCTTGCTAGCGGGGGCCGAAAGGGTAATGAGCAGTTCTTC.

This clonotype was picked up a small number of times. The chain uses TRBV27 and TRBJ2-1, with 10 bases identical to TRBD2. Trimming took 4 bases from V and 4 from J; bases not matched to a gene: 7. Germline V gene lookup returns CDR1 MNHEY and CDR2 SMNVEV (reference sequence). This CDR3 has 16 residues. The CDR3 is CASSSFSGGVYNEQFF. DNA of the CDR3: TGTGCCAGCAGTTCATTCAGCGGGGGGGTTTACAATGAGCAGTTCTTC.

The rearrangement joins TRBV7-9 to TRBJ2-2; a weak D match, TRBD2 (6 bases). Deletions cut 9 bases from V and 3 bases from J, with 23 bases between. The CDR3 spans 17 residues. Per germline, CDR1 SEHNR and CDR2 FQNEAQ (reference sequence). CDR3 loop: CASWGDSKGRDTGELFF. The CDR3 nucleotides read TGTGCCAGTTGGGGGGATTCGAAGGGAAGGGACACCGGGGAGCTGTTTTTT.

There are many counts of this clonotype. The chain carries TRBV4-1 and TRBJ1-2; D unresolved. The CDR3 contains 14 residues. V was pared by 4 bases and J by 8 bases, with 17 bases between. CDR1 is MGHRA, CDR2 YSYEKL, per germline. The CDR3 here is CASSLGEGPEGYTF. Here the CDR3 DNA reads TGCGCCAGCAGCCTCGGGGAGGGCCCGGAGGGCTACACCTTC.

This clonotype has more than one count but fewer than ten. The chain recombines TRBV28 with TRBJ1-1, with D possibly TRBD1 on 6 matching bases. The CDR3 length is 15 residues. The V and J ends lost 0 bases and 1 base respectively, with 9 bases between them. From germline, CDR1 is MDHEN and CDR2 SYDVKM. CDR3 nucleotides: TGTGCCAGCAGTTTATGGGGGGCCCCGAACACTGAAGCTTTCTTT. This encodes CASSLWGAPNTEAFF. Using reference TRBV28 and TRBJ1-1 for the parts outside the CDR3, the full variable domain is DVKVTQSSRYLVKRTGEKVFLECVQDMDHENMFWYRQDPGLGLRLIYFSYDVKMKEKGDIPEGYSVSREKKERFSLILESASTNQTSMYLCASSLWGAPNTEAFFGQGTRLTVV.

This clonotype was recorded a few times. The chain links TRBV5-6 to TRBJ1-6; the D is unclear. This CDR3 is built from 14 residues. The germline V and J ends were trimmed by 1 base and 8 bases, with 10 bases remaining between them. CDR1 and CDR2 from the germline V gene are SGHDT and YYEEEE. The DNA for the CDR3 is TGTGCCAGCAGCTTGCAAGATTATTATTCACCCCTCCACTTT. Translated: CASSLQDYYSPLHF.

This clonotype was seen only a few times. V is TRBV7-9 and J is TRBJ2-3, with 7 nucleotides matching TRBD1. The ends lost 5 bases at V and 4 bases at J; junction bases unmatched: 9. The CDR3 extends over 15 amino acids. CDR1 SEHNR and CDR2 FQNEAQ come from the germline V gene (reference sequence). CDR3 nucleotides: TGTGCCAGCAGCCCTTCGCAGGGGGACGCAGATACGCAGTATTTT. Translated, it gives CASSPSQGDADTQYF.

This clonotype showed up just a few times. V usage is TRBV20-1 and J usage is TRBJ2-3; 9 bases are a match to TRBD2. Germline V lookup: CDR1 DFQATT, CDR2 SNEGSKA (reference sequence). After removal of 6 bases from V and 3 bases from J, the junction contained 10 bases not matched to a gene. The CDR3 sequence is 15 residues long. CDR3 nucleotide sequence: TGCAGTGCGACTGACTATAGCGGGGGAACAGATACGCAGTATTTT. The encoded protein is CSATDYSGGTDTQYF.

Written as DNA, the CDR3 is TGTGCCAGCAGCTTAGCGCAAGAAAGGGGTTCACCCCTCCACTTT. Amino acid sequence: CASSLAQERGSPLHF. This chain joins TRBV7-9 and TRBJ1-6, with D possibly being TRBD1 (5 bases). This CDR3 comprises 15 residues. Germline V gene sequence: CDR1 SEHNR, CDR2 FQNEAQ (reference sequence). The V and J ends lost 0 bases and 9 bases respectively, with 12 bases between them.

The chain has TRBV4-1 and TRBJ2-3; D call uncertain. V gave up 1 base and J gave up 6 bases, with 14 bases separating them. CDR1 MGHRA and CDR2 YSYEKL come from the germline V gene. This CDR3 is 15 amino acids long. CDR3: CASSQGANAPDTQYF. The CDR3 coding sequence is TGCGCCAGCAGCCAAGGAGCGAACGCGCCGGATACGCAGTATTTT.

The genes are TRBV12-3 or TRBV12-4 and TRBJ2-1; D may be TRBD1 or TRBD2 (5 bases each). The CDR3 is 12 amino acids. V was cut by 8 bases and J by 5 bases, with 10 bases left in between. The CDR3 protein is CASRGLHNEQFF. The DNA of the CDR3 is TGTGCCAGCCGGGGCCTCCACAATGAGCAGTTCTTC.

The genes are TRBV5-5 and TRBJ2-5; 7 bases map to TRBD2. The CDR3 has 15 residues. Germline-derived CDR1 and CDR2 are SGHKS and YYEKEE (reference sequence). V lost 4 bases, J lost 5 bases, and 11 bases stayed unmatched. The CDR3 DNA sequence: TGTGCCAGCAGCCCCCGGGACTACCAACAGGAGACCCAGTACTTC. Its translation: CASSPRDYQQETQYF.

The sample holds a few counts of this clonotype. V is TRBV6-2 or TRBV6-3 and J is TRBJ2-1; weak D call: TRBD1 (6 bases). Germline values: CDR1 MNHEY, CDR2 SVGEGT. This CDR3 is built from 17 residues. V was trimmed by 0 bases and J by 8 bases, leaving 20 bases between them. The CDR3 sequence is CASSYSRTQGELDEQFF. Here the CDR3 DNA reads TGTGCCAGCAGTTACTCGAGGACACAGGGTGAATTGGATGAGCAGTTCTTC.

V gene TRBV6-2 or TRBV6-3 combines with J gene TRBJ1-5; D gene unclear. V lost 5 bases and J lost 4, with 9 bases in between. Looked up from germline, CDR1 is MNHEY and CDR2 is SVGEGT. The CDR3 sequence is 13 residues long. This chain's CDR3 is CASSKSGNQPQHF. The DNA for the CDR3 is TGTGCCAGCAGTAAGTCGGGTAATCAGCCCCAGCATTTT.

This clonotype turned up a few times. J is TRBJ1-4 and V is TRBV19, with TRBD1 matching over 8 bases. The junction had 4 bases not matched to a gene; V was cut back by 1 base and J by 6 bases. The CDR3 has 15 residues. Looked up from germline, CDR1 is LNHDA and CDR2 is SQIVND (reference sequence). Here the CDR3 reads CASSIADRADEKLFF. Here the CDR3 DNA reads TGTGCCAGTAGTATAGCGGACAGGGCTGATGAAAAACTGTTTTTT.

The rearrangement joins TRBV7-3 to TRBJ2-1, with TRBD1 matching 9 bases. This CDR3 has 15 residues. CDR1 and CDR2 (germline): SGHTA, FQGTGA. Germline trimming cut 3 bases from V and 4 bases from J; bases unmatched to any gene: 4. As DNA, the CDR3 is TGTGCCAGCAGCTTTACAGGGGGCTTTTACAATGAGCAGTTCTTC. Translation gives CASSFTGGFYNEQFF.

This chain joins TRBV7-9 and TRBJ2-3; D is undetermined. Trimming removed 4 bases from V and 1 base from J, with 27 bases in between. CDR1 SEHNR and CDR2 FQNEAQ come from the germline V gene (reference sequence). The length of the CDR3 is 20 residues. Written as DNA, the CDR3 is TGTGCCAGCAGCTCGGGTCTACGGGCGGCCGGAGTAAGCGGCACAGATACGCAGTATTTT. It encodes CASSSGLRAAGVSGTDTQYF.

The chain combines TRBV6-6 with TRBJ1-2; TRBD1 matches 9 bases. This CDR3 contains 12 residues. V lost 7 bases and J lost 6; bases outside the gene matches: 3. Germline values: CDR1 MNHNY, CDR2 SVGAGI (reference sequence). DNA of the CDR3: TGTGCCAGCACCCGGGACAGGGATGGCTACACCTTC. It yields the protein CASTRDRDGYTF.

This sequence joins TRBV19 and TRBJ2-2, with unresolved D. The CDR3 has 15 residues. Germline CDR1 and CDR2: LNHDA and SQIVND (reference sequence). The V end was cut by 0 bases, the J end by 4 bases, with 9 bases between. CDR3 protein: CASSIDPLPTGELFF. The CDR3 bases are TGTGCCAGTAGTATAGATCCGCTCCCCACCGGGGAGCTGTTTTTT.

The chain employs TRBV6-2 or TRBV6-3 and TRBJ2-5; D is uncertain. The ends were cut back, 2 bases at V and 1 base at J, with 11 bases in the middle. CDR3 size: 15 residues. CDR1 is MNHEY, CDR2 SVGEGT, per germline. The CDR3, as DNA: TGTGCCAGCAGTTACCATCGAGTATCCCAAGAGACCCAGTACTTC. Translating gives CASSYHRVSQETQYF.

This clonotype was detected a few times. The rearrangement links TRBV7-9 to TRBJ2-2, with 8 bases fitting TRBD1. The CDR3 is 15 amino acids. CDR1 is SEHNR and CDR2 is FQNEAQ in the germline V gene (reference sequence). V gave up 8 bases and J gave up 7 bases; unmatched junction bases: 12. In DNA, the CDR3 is TGTGCCAGCCTACTCCCGGGACAGGTGAACGGGGAGCTGTTTTTT. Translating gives CASLLPGQVNGELFF.

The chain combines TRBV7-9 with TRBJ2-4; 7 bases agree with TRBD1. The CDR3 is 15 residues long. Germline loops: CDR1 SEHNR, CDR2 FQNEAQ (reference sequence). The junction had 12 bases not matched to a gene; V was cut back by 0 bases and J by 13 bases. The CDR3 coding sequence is TGTGCCAGCAGCTTAGCGCCCGACCGGCCGGGACAGCAGTACTTC. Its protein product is CASSLAPDRPGQQYF.

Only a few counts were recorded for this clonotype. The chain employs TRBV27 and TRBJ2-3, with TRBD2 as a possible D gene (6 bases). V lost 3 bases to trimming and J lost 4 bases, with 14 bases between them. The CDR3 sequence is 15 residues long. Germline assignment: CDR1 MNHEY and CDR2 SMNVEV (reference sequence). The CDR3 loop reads CASSFRYTGADTQYF. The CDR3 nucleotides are TGTGCCAGCAGTTTTAGATATACGGGGGCAGATACGCAGTATTTT.

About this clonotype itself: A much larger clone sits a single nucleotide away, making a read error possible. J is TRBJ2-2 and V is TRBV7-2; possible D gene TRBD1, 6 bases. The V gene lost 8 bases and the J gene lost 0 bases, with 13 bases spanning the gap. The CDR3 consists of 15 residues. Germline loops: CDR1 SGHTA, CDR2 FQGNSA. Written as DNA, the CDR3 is TGTGCCAGCGGGCAGGGGCTGTCGAACACCGGGGAGCTGTTTTTT. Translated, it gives CASGQGLSNTGELFF.